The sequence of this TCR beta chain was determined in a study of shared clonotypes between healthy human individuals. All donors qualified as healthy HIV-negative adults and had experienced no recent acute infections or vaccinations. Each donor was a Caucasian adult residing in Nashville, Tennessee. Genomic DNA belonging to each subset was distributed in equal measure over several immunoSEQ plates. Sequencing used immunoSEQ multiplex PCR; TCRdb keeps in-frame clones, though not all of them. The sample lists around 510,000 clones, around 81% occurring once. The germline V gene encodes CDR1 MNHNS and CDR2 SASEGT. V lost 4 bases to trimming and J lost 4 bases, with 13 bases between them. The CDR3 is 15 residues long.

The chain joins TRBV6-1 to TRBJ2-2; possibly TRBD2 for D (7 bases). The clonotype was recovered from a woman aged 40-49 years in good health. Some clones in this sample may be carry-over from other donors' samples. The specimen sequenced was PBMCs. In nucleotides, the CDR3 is TGTGCCAGCAGTGTCAGGGGAGGGGGCACCGGGGAGCTGTTTTTT. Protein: CASSVRGGGTGELFF.